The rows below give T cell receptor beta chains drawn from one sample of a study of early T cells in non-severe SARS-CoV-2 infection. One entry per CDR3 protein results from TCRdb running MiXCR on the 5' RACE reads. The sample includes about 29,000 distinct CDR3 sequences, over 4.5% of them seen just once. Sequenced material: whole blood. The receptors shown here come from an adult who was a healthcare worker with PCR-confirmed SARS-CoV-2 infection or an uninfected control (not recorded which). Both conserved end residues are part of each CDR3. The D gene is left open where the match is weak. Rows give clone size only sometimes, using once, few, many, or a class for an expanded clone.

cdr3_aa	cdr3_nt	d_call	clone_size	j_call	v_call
CASSSGLMDEQYF	TGCGCCAGCAGCTCGGGGCTTATGGACGAGCAGTACTTC	-	many	TRBJ2-7	TRBV5-1
CASSRGQSVTEAFF	TGTGCCAGCTCACGGGGACAGTCGGTTACTGAAGCTTTCTTT	TRBD1	few	TRBJ1-1	TRBV18
CASRVQELANYGYTF	TGTGCCAGCAGAGTACAGGAGTTAGCTAACTATGGCTACACCTTC	-	-	TRBJ1-2	TRBV2
CATTPGTGNTGELFF	TGTGCCACCACCCCCGGGACAGGGAACACCGGGGAGCTGTTTTTT	TRBD1	many	TRBJ2-2	TRBV24-1
CSVVASLNTEAFF	TGCAGCGTTGTGGCCAGCCTGAACACTGAAGCTTTCTTT	-	many	TRBJ1-1	TRBV29-1
CASSLDSNAEFDTEAFF	TGTGCCAGCAGCTTAGACAGCAACGCCGAATTTGACACTGAAGCTTTCTTT	-	medium-sized	TRBJ1-1	TRBV7-2
CSAGDRGKASPLHF	TGCAGTGCTGGGGACAGGGGGAAAGCTTCACCCCTCCACTTT	TRBD1	-	TRBJ1-6	TRBV20-1
CSARDPGPGDEQFF	TGCAGTGCTAGAGATCCGGGTCCGGGCGATGAGCAGTTCTTC	-	many	TRBJ2-1	TRBV20-1
CSDRSYNEQFF	TGCAGCGATCGATCCTACAATGAGCAGTTCTTC	-	medium-sized	TRBJ2-1	TRBV29-1
CATLQGLATNEKLFF	TGTGCCACCTTACAGGGACTTGCAACTAATGAAAAACTGTTTTTT	-	many	TRBJ1-4	TRBV19
CASSQDEGAPYEQYF	TGCGCCAGCAGCCAAGATGAGGGGGCCCCCTACGAGCAGTACTTC	TRBD1	few	TRBJ2-7	TRBV4-1
CASSQEGGRASNEQFF	TGCGCCAGCAGCCAAGAAGGCGGGAGGGCCAGTAATGAGCAGTTCTTC	TRBD2	many	TRBJ2-1	TRBV4-1
CASSQAGAHEQFF	TGTGCCAGCAGCCAAGCAGGGGCTCATGAGCAGTTCTTC	-	many	TRBJ2-1	TRBV14
CASSLTASSGEQYF	TGCGCCAGCAGCCTTACAGCAAGTTCAGGCGAGCAGTACTTC	-	many	TRBJ2-7	TRBV4-1
CASSLTASSSTDTQYF	TGTGCCAGCAGCCTTACTGCTAGCTCTAGCACAGATACGCAGTATTTT	-	many	TRBJ2-3	TRBV11-3
CSAPRLGRDLLSYEQYF	TGCAGTGCCCCAAGACTGGGCCGGGACCTACTCTCCTACGAGCAGTACTTC	-	many	TRBJ2-7	TRBV20-1
CASSLTSGSANEQFF	TGTGCCAGCAGCTTAACTAGCGGGAGTGCAAATGAGCAGTTCTTC	TRBD2	few	TRBJ2-1	TRBV7-9
CASSLESYSYEQYF	TGTGCCAGCAGCTTAGAATCCTACTCCTACGAGCAGTACTTC	-	many	TRBJ2-7	TRBV7-8
CAISTTGNTEAFF	TGTGCCATCAGCACAACAGGGAACACTGAAGCTTTCTTT	-	medium-sized	TRBJ1-1	TRBV10-3
CASSQQPNTGELFF	TGTGCCAGCAGCCAGCAACCTAACACCGGGGAGCTGTTTTTT	-	many	TRBJ2-2	TRBV14
CASSVGTGEAFF	TGTGCCAGCAGCGTAGGAACAGGGGAGGCTTTCTTT	TRBD1	-	TRBJ1-1	TRBV9
CASRPTVFSYEQYF	TGTGCCAGCAGGCCGACAGTTTTCTCCTACGAGCAGTACTTC	-	many	TRBJ2-7	TRBV6-5
CSAILGWGTDTQYF	TGCAGTGCTATTTTGGGATGGGGCACAGATACGCAGTATTTT	-	many	TRBJ2-3	TRBV20-1
CASGTGTSAAKNIQYF	TGTGCCAGCGGCACCGGGACATCCGCAGCCAAAAACATTCAGTACTTC	-	many	TRBJ2-4	TRBV28
CSARPTGGNQPQHF	TGCAGTGCTCGACCCACAGGGGGCAATCAGCCCCAGCATTTT	TRBD1	many	TRBJ1-5	TRBV20-1
CASRDSTVLSYEQYF	TGTGCCAGCAGGGACTCGACGGTCCTCTCCTACGAGCAGTACTTC	-	many	TRBJ2-7	TRBV2
CAIRQGPSTDTQYF	TGTGCCATACGACAGGGGCCCAGCACAGATACGCAGTATTTT	TRBD1	medium-sized	TRBJ2-3	TRBV10-3
CASSPSDFQPQHF	TGTGCCAGCTCACCGTCGGATTTCCAGCCCCAGCATTTT	-	-	TRBJ1-5	TRBV18
CASSLGQGAGYEQYF	TGTGCCAGCAGTTTAGGGCAGGGGGCAGGCTACGAGCAGTACTTC	TRBD1	many	TRBJ2-7	TRBV27
CASSPQGHLNTEAFF	TGTGCCAGCTCACCTCAAGGACACCTGAACACTGAAGCTTTCTTT	-	many	TRBJ1-1	TRBV18
CASSHFGIRGSSGANVLTF	TGCGCCAGCAGCCATTTTGGTATTCGCGGGAGCTCTGGGGCCAACGTCCTGACTTTC	TRBD2	many	TRBJ2-6	TRBV4-1
CASSSDGTEAFF	TGCGCCAGCAGTTCCGATGGGACTGAAGCTTTCTTT	-	many	TRBJ1-1	TRBV10-2
CASSIVLAGGSYNEQFF	TGTGCCAGTAGTATAGTACTAGCGGGAGGGTCCTACAATGAGCAGTTCTTC	TRBD2	-	TRBJ2-1	TRBV19
CASPGRHSYNEQFF	TGTGCCAGCCCGGGACGCCATTCCTACAATGAGCAGTTCTTC	-	-	TRBJ2-1	TRBV6-1
CASSTYTGELFF	TGTGCCAGTAGTACCTACACCGGGGAGCTGTTTTTT	-	many	TRBJ2-2	TRBV19
CASSLGNLETQYF	TGTGCCAGCAGTTTAGGGAATTTAGAGACCCAGTACTTC	-	many	TRBJ2-5	TRBV12-3/TRBV12-4
CASSLVSGTGELFF	TGTGCCAGCAGCTTAGTTTCGGGGACCGGGGAGCTGTTTTTT	-	many	TRBJ2-2	TRBV7-7
CASSYSGRNEQFF	TGTGCCAGCAGTTACTCGGGACGGAATGAGCAGTTCTTC	-	many	TRBJ2-1	TRBV6-2/TRBV6-3
CASSSEGPVLRSDTQYF	TGTGCCAGCAGCTCAGAAGGTCCAGTCCTTCGATCGGATACGCAGTATTTT	-	many	TRBJ2-3	TRBV9
CASSQQQETQYF	TGTGCCAGCAGTCAGCAGCAAGAGACCCAGTACTTC	-	few	TRBJ2-5	TRBV2
CSATRPYTDTQYF	TGCAGTGCTACCCGGCCATACACAGATACGCAGTATTTT	-	many	TRBJ2-3	TRBV20-1
CASSLAQGYTGELFF	TGCGCCAGCAGCTTGGCCCAGGGATACACCGGGGAGCTGTTTTTT	-	many	TRBJ2-2	TRBV5-1
CASSPRRWTGFAEQYF	TGTGCCAGCAGTCCCCGAAGGTGGACTGGTTTCGCCGAGCAGTACTTC	-	many	TRBJ2-7	TRBV27
CASRPRGASSYNEQFF	TGTGCCAGCAGACCCAGGGGGGCCAGCTCCTACAATGAGCAGTTCTTC	-	many	TRBJ2-1	TRBV7-8
CASSEWDIGETQYF	TGTGCCAGCAGTGAATGGGACATCGGGGAGACCCAGTACTTC	-	many	TRBJ2-5	TRBV25-1
CSVGQLTQETQYF	TGCAGCGTTGGGCAGCTAACCCAAGAGACCCAGTACTTC	-	-	TRBJ2-5	TRBV29-1
CSATQTSGQETQYF	TGCAGTGCTACCCAGACTAGCGGTCAAGAGACCCAGTACTTC	TRBD2	many	TRBJ2-5	TRBV20-1
CASRDRAYEQYF	TGTGCCAGCAGGGACCGTGCCTACGAGCAGTACTTC	-	-	TRBJ2-7	TRBV27
CASSSRSGRAKHEQFF	TGTGCCAGCAGCTCCCGGTCCGGCAGGGCTAAACATGAGCAGTTCTTC	-	few	TRBJ2-1	TRBV11-2
CASYWPGGRTSGRVDEQFF	TGTGCCAGCTACTGGCCTGGCGGTCGAACTAGCGGGAGGGTGGATGAGCAGTTCTTC	TRBD2	many	TRBJ2-1	TRBV7-9
CASSLPASSTDTQYF	TGCGCCAGCAGCTTGCCAGCGTCTAGCACAGATACGCAGTATTTT	-	many	TRBJ2-3	TRBV5-1
CSGVGTGTYEQYF	TGCAGTGGAGTTGGGACAGGGACGTACGAGCAGTACTTC	TRBD1	many	TRBJ2-7	TRBV29-1
CASSSINGPLNQPQHF	TGTGCCAGCAGCTCCATTAACGGGCCCCTCAATCAGCCCCAGCATTTT	-	many	TRBJ1-5	TRBV5-4
CASSLFRLRIRTYEQYF	TGTGCCAGCAGTTTATTTAGATTGCGTATTCGGACCTACGAGCAGTACTTC	-	many	TRBJ2-7	TRBV28